Listed below are T cell receptor beta chains from one sample, sequenced in a study of shared clonotypes between healthy human individuals. Generated by immunoSEQ multiplex PCR, the TCRdb table keeps only in-frame clones and is missing some. The sample consists of approximately 400,000 clones, approximately 96% of them appearing once. Sequencing used memory CD8+ T cells sorted from blood. The receptors were sampled from a man aged 25-45 years in good health. CDR3s include the opening cysteine and the closing phenylalanine or tryptophan. A D gene is named only where the DNA matches it firmly. Size is stated for part of the rows, as once, few or many counts, or as a class when the clone is expanded.

D gene: NA; V gene: TRBV10-3; clone size: NA; J gene: TRBJ2-6; CDR3 protein: CAISESWAGISISGANVLTF; CDR3 DNA: TGTGCCATCAGTGAGTCGTGGGCCGGGATTTCAATCTCTGGGGCCAACGTCCTGACTTTC
D gene: NA; V gene: TRBV2; clone size: NA; J gene: TRBJ2-3; CDR3 protein: CASRDRGGRGTDTQYF; CDR3 DNA: TGTGCCAGCAGAGATAGGGGGGGTAGGGGGACAGATACGCAGTATTTT
D gene: TRBD1; V gene: TRBV19; clone size: NA; J gene: TRBJ1-3; CDR3 protein: CASSMDRDAGNTIYF; CDR3 DNA: TGTGCCAGTAGTATGGACAGGGACGCTGGAAACACCATATATTTT
D gene: NA; V gene: TRBV2; clone size: NA; J gene: TRBJ2-3; CDR3 protein: CASSGGSTDTQYF; CDR3 DNA: TGTGCCAGCAGTGGTGGGAGCACAGATACGCAGTATTTT
D gene: NA; V gene: TRBV5-4; clone size: NA; J gene: TRBJ2-1; CDR3 protein: CASSLAGRVYNEQFF; CDR3 DNA: TGTGCCAGCAGCTTGGCCGGCAGGGTCTACAATGAGCAGTTCTTC
D gene: NA; V gene: TRBV14; clone size: NA; J gene: TRBJ1-1; CDR3 protein: CASSRIGLNTEAFF; CDR3 DNA: TGTGCCAGCAGCCGCATTGGATTGAACACTGAAGCTTTCTTT
D gene: NA; V gene: TRBV7-6; clone size: NA; J gene: TRBJ1-1; CDR3 protein: CASSFYRENTEAFF; CDR3 DNA: TGTGCCAGCAGCTTTTACCGGGAGAACACTGAAGCTTTCTTT
D gene: TRBD2; V gene: TRBV5-1; clone size: NA; J gene: TRBJ2-3; CDR3 protein: CASSLAPLAGARDTQYF; CDR3 DNA: TGCGCCAGCAGCTTGGCCCCTCTAGCGGGAGCTAGGGATACGCAGTATTTT
D gene: NA; V gene: TRBV27; clone size: NA; J gene: TRBJ2-7; CDR3 protein: CASSSLSSSYEQYF; CDR3 DNA: TGTGCCAGCAGTTCTTTATCTAGCTCCTACGAGCAGTACTTC
D gene: NA; V gene: TRBV19; clone size: NA; J gene: TRBJ2-7; CDR3 protein: CASSPDRSTEQYF; CDR3 DNA: TGTGCCAGTAGCCCCGACAGGTCTACCGAGCAGTACTTC
D gene: NA; V gene: TRBV30; clone size: NA; J gene: TRBJ1-2; CDR3 protein: CAWSVNYGYTF; CDR3 DNA: TGTGCCTGGAGTGTAAACTATGGCTACACCTTC
D gene: NA; V gene: TRBV5-4; clone size: once; J gene: TRBJ2-7; CDR3 protein: CASSPRGGSYEQYF; CDR3 DNA: TGTGCCAGCAGCCCGAGGGGGGGAAGCTACGAGCAGTACTTC
D gene: TRBD1; V gene: TRBV30; clone size: NA; J gene: TRBJ1-4; CDR3 protein: CAWREQGKDEKLFF; CDR3 DNA: TGTGCCTGGAGGGAACAGGGGAAGGATGAAAAACTGTTTTTT
D gene: NA; V gene: TRBV30; clone size: once; J gene: TRBJ2-1; CDR3 protein: CAWIFHNEQFF; CDR3 DNA: TGTGCCTGGATTTTTCACAATGAGCAGTTCTTC
D gene: NA; V gene: TRBV27; clone size: NA; J gene: TRBJ2-1; CDR3 protein: CASSPLGHNEQFF; CDR3 DNA: TGTGCCAGCAGCCCACTGGGGCACAATGAGCAGTTCTTC
D gene: TRBD2; V gene: TRBV5-5; clone size: NA; J gene: TRBJ2-5; CDR3 protein: CASRPGTSGQETQYF; CDR3 DNA: TGTGCCAGCAGACCCGGGACTAGCGGACAAGAGACCCAGTACTTC
D gene: NA; V gene: TRBV25-1; clone size: NA; J gene: TRBJ2-2; CDR3 protein: CASSGRGLVDTGELFF; CDR3 DNA: TGTGCCAGCAGTGGGCGGGGTTTGGTTGACACCGGGGAGCTGTTTTTT
D gene: TRBD1; V gene: TRBV5-1; clone size: NA; J gene: TRBJ1-2; CDR3 protein: CASSYRGSLNPYGYTF; CDR3 DNA: TGCGCCAGCAGCTACAGGGGGTCCCTAAACCCCTATGGCTACACCTTC
D gene: NA; V gene: TRBV6-1; clone size: NA; J gene: TRBJ1-5; CDR3 protein: CASDRPNQPQHF; CDR3 DNA: TGTGCCAGCGACAGGCCTAATCAGCCCCAGCATTTT
D gene: NA; V gene: TRBV9; clone size: NA; J gene: TRBJ1-3; CDR3 protein: CASSVASSGNTIYF; CDR3 DNA: TGTGCCAGCAGCGTAGCCAGCTCTGGAAACACCATATATTTT
D gene: TRBD2; V gene: TRBV27; clone size: NA; J gene: TRBJ2-3; CDR3 protein: CASSSYRVRAGGTATDTQYF; CDR3 DNA: TGTGCCAGCAGTTCCTACAGGGTTAGGGCGGGAGGTACGGCGACAGATACGCAGTATTTT
D gene: NA; V gene: TRBV6-1; clone size: NA; J gene: TRBJ1-4; CDR3 protein: CASSRHDISNEKLFF; CDR3 DNA: TGTGCCAGCAGTAGACACGACATATCTAATGAAAAACTGTTTTTT
D gene: NA; V gene: TRBV9; clone size: NA; J gene: TRBJ2-5; CDR3 protein: CASSVRGSETQYF; CDR3 DNA: TGTGCCAGCAGCGTACGGGGGTCAGAGACCCAGTACTTC
D gene: NA; V gene: TRBV28; clone size: NA; J gene: TRBJ1-2; CDR3 protein: CASSSQVYGYTF; CDR3 DNA: TGTGCCAGCAGTTCGCAGGTTTATGGCTACACCTTC
D gene: TRBD1; V gene: TRBV5-8; clone size: NA; J gene: TRBJ1-5; CDR3 protein: CASSFLSGQSILSNQPQHF; CDR3 DNA: TGTGCCAGCAGCTTTCTGTCGGGACAGTCAATTTTGAGCAATCAGCCCCAGCATTTT
D gene: TRBD1; V gene: TRBV2; clone size: once; J gene: TRBJ2-7; CDR3 protein: CASTGTGGLSEQYF; CDR3 DNA: TGTGCCAGCACTGGGACAGGGGGTTTGAGTGAGCAGTACTTC
D gene: TRBD1; V gene: TRBV5-6; clone size: NA; J gene: TRBJ1-2; CDR3 protein: CASRPTGGLYGYTF; CDR3 DNA: TGTGCCAGCAGGCCGACAGGGGGCCTCTATGGCTACACCTTC
D gene: NA; V gene: TRBV28; clone size: NA; J gene: TRBJ2-7; CDR3 protein: CATLGGRTYEQYF; CDR3 DNA: TGTGCCACCCTGGGGGGCAGGACCTACGAGCAGTACTTC
D gene: TRBD2; V gene: TRBV6-5; clone size: NA; J gene: TRBJ2-1; CDR3 protein: CASSSGGIYNEQFF; CDR3 DNA: TGTGCCAGCAGTTCGGGGGGGATTTACAATGAGCAGTTCTTC
D gene: TRBD2; V gene: TRBV4-2; clone size: NA; J gene: TRBJ2-7; CDR3 protein: CASSQLTPRLAGGPSVYEQYF; CDR3 DNA: TGTGCCAGCAGCCAACTCACCCCCAGACTAGCGGGAGGGCCATCGGTCTACGAGCAGTACTTC
D gene: TRBD2; V gene: TRBV25-1; clone size: NA; J gene: TRBJ2-5; CDR3 protein: CASSEGAGGPGETQYF; CDR3 DNA: TGTGCCAGCAGTGAAGGAGCGGGAGGGCCGGGGGAGACCCAGTACTTC
D gene: TRBD2; V gene: TRBV19; clone size: once; J gene: TRBJ2-1; CDR3 protein: CASSIEGLAGVNEQFF; CDR3 DNA: TGTGCCAGTAGTATAGAGGGACTAGCGGGAGTGAATGAGCAGTTCTTC
D gene: NA; V gene: TRBV7-8; clone size: NA; J gene: TRBJ2-7; CDR3 protein: CASSSGSLEVHEQYF; CDR3 DNA: TGTGCCAGCAGCTCAGGCTCGCTCGAAGTCCACGAGCAGTACTTC
D gene: NA; V gene: TRBV15; clone size: NA; J gene: TRBJ2-1; CDR3 protein: CATSTPTNEQFF; CDR3 DNA: TGTGCCACCAGCACTCCAACCAATGAGCAGTTCTTC
D gene: TRBD2; V gene: TRBV19; clone size: NA; J gene: TRBJ2-7; CDR3 protein: CASSLGTSGRAVYEQYF; CDR3 DNA: TGTGCCAGTAGTCTCGGGACTAGCGGGAGGGCCGTCTACGAGCAGTACTTC
D gene: TRBD2; V gene: TRBV2; clone size: NA; J gene: TRBJ2-5; CDR3 protein: CASRFSGTYQETQYF; CDR3 DNA: TGTGCCAGTCGATTTAGCGGGACGTACCAAGAGACCCAGTACTTC
D gene: NA; V gene: TRBV28; clone size: NA; J gene: TRBJ2-6; CDR3 protein: CASSLGASGANVLTF; CDR3 DNA: TGTGCCAGCAGTTTGGGGGCTTCTGGGGCCAACGTCCTGACTTTC
D gene: NA; V gene: TRBV10-3; clone size: NA; J gene: TRBJ2-3; CDR3 protein: CAISGSRAEDTQYF; CDR3 DNA: TGTGCCATCAGTGGCTCAAGGGCTGAAGATACGCAGTATTTT
D gene: NA; V gene: TRBV5-1; clone size: NA; J gene: TRBJ2-1; CDR3 protein: CASSRGQQSSYNEQFF; CDR3 DNA: TGCGCCAGCAGCAGGGGCCAGCAAAGCTCCTACAATGAGCAGTTCTTC
D gene: NA; V gene: TRBV28; clone size: NA; J gene: TRBJ1-2; CDR3 protein: CASTLGNYGYTF; CDR3 DNA: TGTGCCAGCACGCTGGGTAACTATGGCTACACCTTC
D gene: NA; V gene: TRBV5-6; clone size: NA; J gene: TRBJ1-1; CDR3 protein: CASSLARQNTEAFF; CDR3 DNA: TGTGCCAGCAGCTTGGCGCGGCAGAACACTGAAGCTTTCTTT
D gene: TRBD2; V gene: TRBV4-1; clone size: NA; J gene: TRBJ2-3; CDR3 protein: CASSLLAGFIDTQYF; CDR3 DNA: TGCGCCAGCAGCTTGCTAGCGGGATTTATAGATACGCAGTATTTT